This T cell receptor (beta chain) was sequenced during a study of blood T cell repertoires in COVID-19 (dated by TCRdb to about 2020). Context from the whole study: Samples covering the acute and convalescent phases of COVID-19 were provided by collaborators in the United States, Italy and Spain. The repertoires were released in a freely available public database intended as a resource for research on the immune response to SARS-CoV-2. Where HLA class I and class II types were available, the types were taken from metadata supplied by the sample provider, not from assay-based typing. Deeply sampled blood TCRbeta repertoires from subjects exposed to, actively infected with, or recovered from COVID-19 were included in the dataset. The material from the prospective study consisted of cDNA or gDNA derived from T cells, B-cell-depleted T cells, or PBMCs. The sample metadata nearly always contained a de-identified subject ID, COVID-19 status, age in years and sex. Samples were obtained from the ongoing ImmuneRACE study (first 160 participants) and from over 1,000 subjects provided by 6 global collaborators. The study at large found these results: Clinical and demographic metadata were provided uncurated, with the amount varying by source and participant.

In the case of this clone: Its antigen has not been determined. No per-base quality is available; no much larger clone lies one base away.

TCRbeta CDR3 regions were amplified from genomic DNA by means of the immunoSEQ Assay, a bias-controlled multiplex PCR. Concerning the study's data processing: The number of nucleated cells in each sample was estimated by amplification of reference gene primers within the assay. To quantify the absolute abundance of each unique TCRbeta CDR3 rearrangement, sequence reads were collapsed and filtered. For each sample, productive Simpson clonality was calculated as the square root of Simpson's diversity index across productive rearrangements. TCRdb took over this immuneACCESS table, retaining in-frame rearrangements with V and J assigned. Such tables are incomplete; in checked studies, under half of the missing clones stem from an unresolved V gene, and the remainder is unexplained. That table supplies the V and J calls and clone size; D and trimming were determined from the DNA. This sample lists a few hundred thousand clones; roughly 89% were detected once. The ten largest clonotypes hold more than 8.5% of the sample.

In the prospective study, participants were about 18 to 95 years old, resided in about two dozen geographic areas of the United States, and were enrolled through a virtual design. In the prospective study, participants were assigned to cohorts based on the clinical history participants reported in a screening survey and a study questionnaire. Recovered participants in ImmuneRACE Cohort 3 were defined by two consecutive negative NP/OP PCR tests, clearance by a healthcare professional, or resolution of symptoms. In the prospective study, mobile phlebotomists collected whole blood, serum and a nasopharyngeal or oropharyngeal swab from each participant. Over a roughly two-month period, participants in the prospective study had the option of providing additional blood draws and questionnaires. Before DNA extraction, prospective study blood samples were shipped either frozen or at room temperature. Sequences SGHTA (CDR1) and FQGNSA (CDR2) are obtained from the germline V gene. Counted from cysteine to phenylalanine, this CDR3 has 14 amino acids. Only CDR3 DNA remains: 42 bases, in frame from the first base. V lost 1 base and J lost 4 bases; the stretch between them is 10 bases long.

The clonotype originates from a woman aged 18-29 years who had recovered from COVID-19. The V gene is TRBV7-2 and the J gene is TRBJ2-5; the D gene cannot be resolved reliably. Sequenced input: PBMCs or T cells enriched from blood (not recorded which). The CDR3 protein sequence reads: CASSLGVARETQYF. The DNA sequence is as follows: TGTGCCAGCAGCTTAGGTGTAGCCCGAGAGACCCAGTACTTC.